Listed here is a single T cell receptor beta chain. The V segment lost 0 bases and the J segment 6 bases; nucleotides outside the gene matches: 11. The CDR3 covers 16 residues. From germline, CDR1 is SGHRS and CDR2 YFSETQ. The data originate from a study of blood T cell repertoires in COVID-19. Study information: COVID-19 samples from acute and convalescent phases originated in the United States, Italy and Spain. T cells, B-cell-depleted T cells, or PBMCs supplied cDNA or gDNA.

Per the original methods: For nucleated cells, counts were estimated from reference gene primer amplification. Assay: immunoSEQ multiplex PCR; the TCRdb copy retains only in-frame clones and omits some. Clone size and the V and J calls come from that table; the DNA yielded D and trimming. This repertoire shows 310,000 or so clones, roughly 90% found once; its top ten account for about 6%. The receptor's source is a young man who had recovered from COVID-19. Sequenced sample: peripheral blood. This chain uses TRBV5-1 with TRBJ2-7; 8 bases match TRBD2. The CDR3 DNA sequence: TGCGCCAGCAGCTTGGCCACAGCGGGAGCCAGGGGCGAGCAGTACTTC. Protein product: CASSLATAGARGEQYF. Together with reference TRBV5-1 and TRBJ2-7, the CDR3 gives the full variable domain: KAGVTQTPRYLIKTRGQQVTLSCSPISGHRSVSWYQQTPGQGLQFLFEYFSETQRNKGNFPGRFSGRQFSNSRSEMNVSTLELGDSALYLCASSLATAGARGEQYFGPGTRLTVT.